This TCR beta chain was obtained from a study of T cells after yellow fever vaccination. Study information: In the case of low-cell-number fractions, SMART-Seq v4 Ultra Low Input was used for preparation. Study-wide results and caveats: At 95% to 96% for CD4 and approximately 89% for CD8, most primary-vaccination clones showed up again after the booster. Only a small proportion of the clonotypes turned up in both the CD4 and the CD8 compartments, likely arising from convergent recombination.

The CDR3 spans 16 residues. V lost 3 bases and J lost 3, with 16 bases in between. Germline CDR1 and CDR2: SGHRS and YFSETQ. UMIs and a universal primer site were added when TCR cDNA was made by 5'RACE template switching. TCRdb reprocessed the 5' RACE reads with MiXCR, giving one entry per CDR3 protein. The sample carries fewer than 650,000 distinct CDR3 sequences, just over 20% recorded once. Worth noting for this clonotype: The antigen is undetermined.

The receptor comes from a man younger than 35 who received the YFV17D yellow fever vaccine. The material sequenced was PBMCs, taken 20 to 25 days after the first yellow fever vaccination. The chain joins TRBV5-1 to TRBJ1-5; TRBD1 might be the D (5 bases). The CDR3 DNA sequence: TGCGCCAGCAGCTCGGGGCCAGGGACCTTCAATCAGCCCCAGCATTTT. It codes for CASSSGPGTFNQPQHF. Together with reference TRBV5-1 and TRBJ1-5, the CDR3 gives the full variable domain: KAGVTQTPRYLIKTRGQQVTLSCSPISGHRSVSWYQQTPGQGLQFLFEYFSETQRNKGNFPGRFSGRQFSNSRSEMNVSTLELGDSALYLCASSSGPGTFNQPQHFGDGTRLSIL.